One and the same sample provided the 2 T cell receptor beta chains below, sequenced in a study of naive and memory T cell subsets. Two oligonucleotides, mixed equimolar, formed the beta constant-region primer covering TRBC1 and TRBC2. Ligated cDNA was amplified by four rounds of PCR with nested alpha and beta constant-region primers and SP2. MiXCR, applied by TCRdb to the UMI-ligation and nested PCR reads, yields one record per CDR3 protein. The sample includes roughly 150,000 distinct CDR3 sequences, over 20% of them seen just once. General study findings and limits: Naive repertoires, especially CD8, held a few larger clonotypes, possibly memory cells re-expressing CD45RA.

What these receptors recognize is not known. The specimen was naive CD4+ T cells from blood. These receptors all come from a human donor in good health.

The CDR3 nucleotides read TGTGCCAGCAGTTACTCGCTCGGTGGCAATCAGCCCCAGCATTTT. Translated: CASSYSLGGNQPQHF. The chain combines TRBV6-5 with TRBJ1-5; D is undetermined. V lost 0 bases, J lost 2 bases, and 8 bases lay in between. The CDR3 contains 15 residues. Germline loops: CDR1 MNHEY, CDR2 SVGAGI.

The chain carries TRBV29-1 and TRBJ1-1; TRBD1 agrees at 11 bases. V was pared by 4 bases and J by 11 bases, with 9 bases of the junction left unmatched. The CDR3 runs 13 residues. Germline CDR1 is SQVTM and CDR2 is ANQGSEA. CDR3 region: CSVGTGGESGAFF. CDR3 DNA sequence: TGCAGCGTTGGGACAGGGGGCGAATCGGGGGCTTTCTTT.